The rows below give T cell receptor beta chains drawn from one sample of a study of T cells in Graves' hyperthyroidism and ophthalmopathy. TCRdb independently ran MiXCR on the multiplex PCR reads; one entry per CDR3 protein. The sample has 350,000 to 400,000 distinct CDR3 sequences, about 19% seen once. Sequenced material: blood. All receptors come from a woman aged 18-29 years with Graves' hyperthyroidism. CDR3s include the opening cysteine and the closing phenylalanine or tryptophan. D genes are given only for firm matches. Size is omitted from some rows. Given values are once, few, many or a class for expanded clones.

J gene: TRBJ1-1; V gene: TRBV6-1; clone size: many; D gene: -; CDR3 protein: CASSVLGTMNTEAFF; CDR3 DNA: TGTGCCAGCAGTGTATTGGGGACCATGAACACTGAAGCTTTCTTT
J gene: TRBJ2-7; V gene: TRBV27; clone size: many; D gene: -; CDR3 protein: CASSSRIYYEQYF; CDR3 DNA: TGTGCCAGCAGTTCCCGAATATACTACGAGCAGTACTTC
J gene: TRBJ2-7; V gene: TRBV6-5; clone size: many; D gene: TRBD1; CDR3 protein: CASSSPDRAPYEQYF; CDR3 DNA: TGTGCCAGCAGTTCCCCGGACAGGGCCCCCTACGAGCAGTACTTC
J gene: TRBJ2-7; V gene: TRBV10-1; clone size: many; D gene: -; CDR3 protein: CASSESLASYEQYF; CDR3 DNA: TGCGCCAGCAGTGAGAGTCTGGCCTCCTACGAGCAGTACTTC
J gene: TRBJ1-5; V gene: TRBV28; clone size: many; D gene: -; CDR3 protein: CASSLGAAAFLGQPQHF; CDR3 DNA: TGTGCCAGCAGTTTAGGGGCGGCAGCTTTTCTTGGACAGCCCCAGCATTTT
J gene: TRBJ2-7; V gene: TRBV25-1; clone size: few; D gene: -; CDR3 protein: CASSEPGAGYEQYF; CDR3 DNA: TGTGCCAGCAGTGAACCCGGGGCCGGCTACGAGCAGTACTTC
J gene: TRBJ1-2; V gene: TRBV2; clone size: many; D gene: -; CDR3 protein: CASSGRARPGGYTF; CDR3 DNA: TGTGCCAGCAGTGGCCGGGCGAGACCCGGTGGCTACACCTTC
J gene: TRBJ1-2; V gene: TRBV3-1; clone size: -; D gene: TRBD1; CDR3 protein: CASSARGLGYGYTF; CDR3 DNA: TGTGCCAGCAGCGCCAGGGGGCTTGGCTATGGCTACACCTTC
J gene: TRBJ2-7; V gene: TRBV12-3/TRBV12-4; clone size: many; D gene: -; CDR3 protein: CASSRGPTAYEQYF; CDR3 DNA: TGTGCCAGCAGCCGTGGACCGACAGCCTACGAGCAGTACTTC
J gene: TRBJ2-2; V gene: TRBV2; clone size: -; D gene: -; CDR3 protein: CASSDIAGKDPFKTWAGELFF; CDR3 DNA: TGTGCCAGCAGTGATATAGCAGGGAAAGACCCCTTTAAAACATGGGCCGGGGAGCTGTTTTTT
J gene: TRBJ1-1; V gene: TRBV12-5; clone size: -; D gene: -; CDR3 protein: CASGLSPPMNTEAFF; CDR3 DNA: TGTGCTAGTGGTTTGTCTCCCCCCATGAACACTGAAGCTTTCTTT
J gene: TRBJ1-2; V gene: TRBV2; clone size: -; D gene: -; CDR3 protein: CASSARQPLISYGYTF; CDR3 DNA: TGTGCCAGCAGTGCAAGGCAGCCGCTCATCTCCTATGGCTACACCTTC
J gene: TRBJ1-2; V gene: TRBV6-2/TRBV6-3; clone size: many; D gene: -; CDR3 protein: CASSFWLPGRGDNYGYTF; CDR3 DNA: TGTGCCAGCAGTTTCTGGTTGCCCGGGAGGGGGGATAACTATGGCTACACCTTC
J gene: TRBJ2-7; V gene: TRBV6-1; clone size: -; D gene: -; CDR3 protein: CASSPGASDTYEQYF; CDR3 DNA: TGTGCCAGCAGTCCAGGGGCTTCAGATACCTACGAGCAGTACTTC
J gene: TRBJ2-5; V gene: TRBV20-1; clone size: many; D gene: -; CDR3 protein: CSANQGGIEETQYF; CDR3 DNA: TGCAGTGCCAATCAGGGGGGGATTGAGGAGACCCAGTACTTC
J gene: TRBJ1-2; V gene: TRBV7-2; clone size: -; D gene: TRBD1; CDR3 protein: CASSTDRVGYGYTF; CDR3 DNA: TGTGCCAGCAGCACGGACAGGGTAGGCTATGGCTACACCTTC
J gene: TRBJ1-2; V gene: TRBV12-3/TRBV12-4; clone size: many; D gene: TRBD1; CDR3 protein: CASSFQGARGYAF; CDR3 DNA: TGTGCCAGCAGTTTTCAGGGGGCGCGCGGCTACGCCTTC
J gene: TRBJ1-1; V gene: TRBV13; clone size: many; D gene: TRBD1; CDR3 protein: CASGQGLTEAFF; CDR3 DNA: TGTGCCAGCGGACAGGGGTTAACTGAAGCTTTCTTT
J gene: TRBJ1-5; V gene: TRBV12-3/TRBV12-4; clone size: many; D gene: TRBD1; CDR3 protein: CASSPNHRGLNQPQHF; CDR3 DNA: TGTGCCAGCAGTCCTAACCACAGGGGCCTAAATCAGCCCCAGCATTTT
J gene: TRBJ2-5; V gene: TRBV29-1; clone size: -; D gene: -; CDR3 protein: CSVIWGRETQYF; CDR3 DNA: TGCAGCGTGATATGGGGGCGCGAGACCCAGTACTTC
J gene: TRBJ2-4; V gene: TRBV6-2/TRBV6-3; clone size: many; D gene: TRBD2; CDR3 protein: CASSLAGPNIQYF; CDR3 DNA: TGTGCCAGCAGTCTAGCGGGGCCAAACATTCAGTACTTC
J gene: TRBJ1-2; V gene: TRBV27; clone size: many; D gene: -; CDR3 protein: CASSLSPTGVGGYTF; CDR3 DNA: TGTGCCAGCAGTTTATCCCCAACCGGGGTAGGTGGCTACACCTTC
J gene: TRBJ2-5; V gene: TRBV29-1; clone size: many; D gene: -; CDR3 protein: CSVLPERGGTQYF; CDR3 DNA: TGCAGCGTCCTGCCGGAGCGTGGGGGGACCCAGTACTTC
J gene: TRBJ1-1; V gene: TRBV6-2/TRBV6-3; clone size: many; D gene: TRBD1; CDR3 protein: CASRRQGDTEAFF; CDR3 DNA: TGTGCCAGCAGGAGACAGGGTGACACTGAAGCTTTCTTT